Below, 28 T cell receptor beta chains from the same sample are listed, as sequenced in a study of cytomegalovirus exposure and HLA in healthy donors. In the PCR, 60 Vbeta and 13 Jbeta primers were used. Libraries were prepared by immunoSEQ multiplex PCR; TCRdb keeps only in-frame clonotypes and omits some of them. Of roughly 140,000 clones in the sample, nearly 80% were seen once. Sequenced input: PBMCs. The receptors stem from a male donor in good health and CMV-seronegative.

This chain links TRBV7-6 with TRBJ2-3; the D gene is possibly TRBD2 (6 bases). The CDR3 extends over 16 amino acids. The V gene's germline CDR1 is SGHVS and CDR2 FNYEAQ. Between the trimmed V and J ends, which lost 4 bases and 0 bases, there was a span of 14 bases. DNA for the CDR3: TGTGCCAGCAGCTCTCGGACCGGGAGTAGCACAGATACGCAGTATTTT. It specifies CASSSRTGSSTDTQYF.

V is TRBV5-1 and J is TRBJ1-5; D is unresolved. The CDR3 extends over 13 amino acids. Germline CDR1 reads SGHRS; CDR2 reads YFSETQ. V lost 0 bases and J lost 4, with 5 bases in between. DNA for the CDR3: TGCGCCAGCAGCTTGGACCAGAATCAGCCCCAGCATTTT. It codes for CASSLDQNQPQHF. Full variable domain (rest looked up from reference TRBV5-1 and TRBJ1-5): KAGVTQTPRYLIKTRGQQVTLSCSPISGHRSVSWYQQTPGQGLQFLFEYFSETQRNKGNFPGRFSGRQFSNSRSEMNVSTLELGDSALYLCASSLDQNQPQHFGDGTRLSIL.

The rearrangement joins TRBV5-1 to TRBJ2-1, with D possibly matching TRBD1 (6 bases). CDR1 is SGHRS, CDR2 YFSETQ, per germline. The CDR3 length is 14 residues. With 5 bases removed from V and 1 base from J, the gap between germline ends came to 10 bases. The chain's CDR3 is CASRSTGSYNEQFF. The CDR3 nucleotides read TGCGCCAGCAGGTCTACAGGGTCCTACAATGAGCAGTTCTTC.

J is TRBJ1-2 and V is TRBV9; 8 bases are a match to TRBD1. Trimming took 4 bases from V and 2 from J; bases not matched to a gene: 13. From germline, CDR1 is SGDLS and CDR2 YYNGEE. This CDR3 region has 17 residues. The CDR3 nucleotides are TGTGCCAGCAGCTCGCAGGGGGCGTGGGCTTCAAACTATGGCTACACCTTC. It yields the protein CASSSQGAWASNYGYTF.

The chain joins TRBV27 to TRBJ1-5; the D is unclear. Trimming shortened V by 9 bases and J by 3 bases, and 15 bases separated the two germline ends. CDR1 is MNHEY and CDR2 is SMNVEV in the germline V gene (reference sequence). The CDR3 is 14 amino acids. CDR3 region: CARRRRVDNQPQHF. Here the CDR3 DNA reads TGTGCCAGAAGGAGAAGAGTTGACAATCAGCCCCAGCATTTT.

V usage is TRBV19 and J usage is TRBJ2-6; tentatively, D is TRBD1 (6 bases). The germline V gene encodes CDR1 LNHDA and CDR2 SQIVND (reference sequence). The CDR3 loop spans 16 amino acids. Trimming removed 7 bases from V and 0 bases from J, with 13 bases in between. The CDR3: CASTLTGGSGANVLTF. CDR3 DNA sequence: TGTGCCAGTACCCTGACAGGAGGCTCTGGGGCCAACGTCCTGACTTTC.

This rearrangement joins TRBV5-6 to TRBJ1-1; perhaps TRBD1 as D (5 bases). Trimming shortened V by 2 bases and J by 4 bases, and 9 bases separated the two germline ends. Germline V CDR1 and CDR2: SGHDT, YYEEEE. This CDR3 is built from 13 residues. CDR3 sequence: CASSLQVATEAFF. The CDR3 DNA reads TGTGCCAGCAGCTTACAGGTTGCCACTGAAGCTTTCTTT.

The chain recombines TRBV4-3 with TRBJ2-3; 7 nucleotides line up with TRBD2. V was clipped by 0 bases and J by 7 bases; unmatched bases: 4. The CDR3 runs to 14 residues. The germline V gene encodes CDR1 LGHNA and CDR2 YSLEER. CDR3 amino acids: CASSQETSVHTQYF. Here the CDR3 DNA reads TGCGCCAGCAGCCAAGAAACTAGCGTACATACGCAGTATTTT.

The V gene is TRBV4-3, the J gene TRBJ1-5; possibly TRBD1 for D (6 bases). Germline V lookup: CDR1 LGHNA, CDR2 YSLEER. CDR3 length: 15 amino acids. V lost 1 base and J lost 7, with 14 bases in between. CDR3 coding DNA: TGCGCCAGCAGCCAAGGACCAGGGGAAGGCCAGCCCCAGCATTTT. This translates into CASSQGPGEGQPQHF.

This chain links TRBV5-1 with TRBJ2-5; unclear D gene. CDR1 is SGHRS and CDR2 is YFSETQ in the germline V gene. The CDR3 loop spans 12 amino acids. V dropped 1 base and J dropped 10 bases, with 11 bases sitting between them. CDR3 nucleotides: TGCGCCAGCAGCTTGCCCACAACCCTCCAGTACTTC. Translated, it gives CASSLPTTLQYF.

This chain uses TRBV18 with TRBJ2-3; TRBD1 matches 9 bases. The CDR3 sequence is 16 residues long. CDR1 KGHSH and CDR2 LQKENI come from the germline V gene. V lost 4 bases to trimming and J lost 4 bases; unmatched junction nucleotides: 9. CDR3 nucleotide sequence: TGTGCCAGCTCACTGCTCCCGACAGGGGGTGCAGATACGCAGTATTTT. The encoded protein is CASSLLPTGGADTQYF. The full variable domain, with the rest looked up from reference TRBV18 and TRBJ2-3, is NAGVMQNPRHLVRRRGQEARLRCSPMKGHSHVYWYRQLPEEGLKFMVYLQKENIIDESGMPKERFSAEFPKEGPSILRIQQVVRGDSAAYFCASSLLPTGGADTQYFGPGTRLTVL.

In its sample, this clone was seen once. The chain employs TRBV7-3 and TRBJ2-1; 10 nucleotides align to TRBD2. CDR1 and CDR2 from the germline V gene are SGHTA and FQGTGA. The trim removed 2 bases at V and 1 base at J, leaving 2 bases unmatched. The CDR3 loop spans 16 amino acids. As DNA, the CDR3 is TGTGCCAGCAGCTTAGGACTAGCGGTATCCTACAATGAGCAGTTCTTC. It encodes CASSLGLAVSYNEQFF.

The chain is built from TRBV30 and TRBJ2-5; 8 bases line up with TRBD1. The J call may be in error: the DNA end matches TRBJ2-7 better. The CDR3 is 15 residues long. The V gene's germline CDR1 is GTSNPN and CDR2 SVGIG (reference sequence). The CDR3 loop reads CAWSAGQGAFYEQYF. CDR3 in DNA: TGTGCCTGGAGCGCAGGGCAGGGGGCTTTTTACGAGCAGTACTTC.

Notes on this clone: The junction departs from the called germline gene at one end, perhaps through a read error. The rearrangement uses TRBV7-9 and TRBJ2-1, with TRBD2 as a possible D gene (6 bases). From germline, CDR1 is SEHNR and CDR2 FQNEAQ (reference sequence). CDR3 length equals 19 residues. CDR3 in amino acids: CSSSLWRGASLTPYNEQFF. The DNA of the CDR3 is TGTTCCAGCAGCCTGTGGCGGGGAGCGTCCCTCACCCCCTACAATGAGCAGTTCTTC.

This chain links TRBV5-4 with TRBJ2-7, with TRBD1 matching 9 bases. Germline V gene data show CDR1 as SGHNT and CDR2 as YYREEE (reference sequence). CDR3 length: 13 amino acids. The V segment lost 4 bases and the J segment 4 bases; nucleotides outside the gene matches: 3. The CDR3: CASSRQGVYEQYF. DNA for the CDR3: TGTGCCAGCAGCCGACAGGGGGTATACGAGCAGTACTTC.

The genes are TRBV11-3 and TRBJ1-2; 10 bases match TRBD1. J was trimmed by 2 bases and V by 0 bases; bases with no gene match: 0. The CDR3 totals 15 residues. Germline CDR1 and CDR2: SGHNT and YENEEA. The CDR3: CASSLEGQGNYGYTF. The DNA for the CDR3 is TGTGCCAGCAGCTTAGAGGGACAGGGGAACTATGGCTACACCTTC. Full variable domain (rest looked up from reference TRBV11-3 and TRBJ1-2): EAGVVQSPRYKIIEKKQPVAFWCNPISGHNTLYWYLQNLGQGPELLIRYENEEAVDDSQLPKDRFSAERLKGVDSTLKIQPAELGDSAVYLCASSLEGQGNYGYTFGSGTRLTVV.

In this sample, this clone turned up a few times. The chain has TRBV21-1 and TRBJ2-5; the table gives TRBD2 as D, unverified against the DNA. TRBV21-1 corresponds to a pseudogene. CDR3 length: 15 residues. CDR3 DNA sequence: TGTGCCAGCAGCAATCCTAGCGGGGGAAAAGAGACCCAGTACTTC. The encoded protein is CASSNPSGGKETQYF.

The chain couples TRBV5-1 to TRBJ1-2; 7 nucleotides line up with TRBD1. The J segment lost 4 bases and the V segment lost 3 bases, leaving 3 bases of the junction unmatched. The CDR3 is 13 residues long. CDR1 is SGHRS and CDR2 is YFSETQ in the germline V gene. As DNA, the CDR3 is TGCGCCAGCAGCTCCCGGACAGGCTATGGCTACACCTTC. Translating it yields CASSSRTGYGYTF.

The J gene is TRBJ2-1, the V gene TRBV7-2; possibly TRBD1 for D (5 bases). Looked up from germline, CDR1 is SGHTA and CDR2 is FQGNSA. This CDR3 comprises 15 residues. V dropped 6 bases and J dropped 6 bases, with 18 bases sitting between them. This CDR3 is CASSRGASGRNEQFF. The CDR3 DNA sequence: TGTGCCAGCAGTCGTGGGGCTAGTGGGCGCAATGAGCAGTTCTTC.

The V and J genes are TRBV19 and TRBJ2-7; 8 bases fit TRBD2. The V gene end was trimmed by 5 bases and the J gene end by 1 base; junction bases not matched to a gene: 4. This CDR3 contains 14 residues. Germline CDR1 LNHDA, CDR2 SQIVND (reference sequence). This CDR3 reads CASSYTSGSYEQYF. CDR3 DNA sequence: TGTGCCAGTAGTTATACTAGCGGTTCCTACGAGCAGTACTTC.

This clone was counted a few times. The chain is built from TRBV11-3 and TRBJ2-5, with 12 bases identical to TRBD2. Trimming at V came to 1 base and at J to 4 bases, leaving 4 bases not matched to a gene. This CDR3 spans 16 amino acids. CDR1 SGHNT and CDR2 YENEEA come from the germline V gene. The CDR3 coding sequence is TGTGCCAGCAGCTTAGGACTAGCGGGAGTTGGAGAGACCCAGTACTTC. Translating gives CASSLGLAGVGETQYF.

A single count supports this clone. This chain uses TRBV18 with TRBJ2-7; 7 nucleotides match TRBD1. Trimming removed 3 bases from V and 4 bases from J; junction bases left unmatched: 12. The CDR3 has 16 residues. Per the germline V gene, CDR1 is KGHSH and CDR2 is LQKENI. CDR3 in amino acids: CASSPKQGLQSYEQYF. The CDR3 coding sequence is TGTGCCAGCTCACCGAAACAGGGGTTGCAATCTTACGAGCAGTACTTC. Filled out from reference TRBV18 and TRBJ2-7, the complete variable domain reads NAGVMQNPRHLVRRRGQEARLRCSPMKGHSHVYWYRQLPEEGLKFMVYLQKENIIDESGMPKERFSAEFPKEGPSILRIQQVVRGDSAAYFCASSPKQGLQSYEQYFGPGTRLTVT.

This clone has only a few counts. Here the CDR3 reads CASSPGQGYNQPQHF. Written as DNA, the CDR3 is TGTGCCAGCAGTCCGGGACAGGGGTACAATCAGCCCCAGCATTTT. This chain uses TRBV2 with TRBJ1-5, with 10 bases aligning to TRBD1. The V segment lost 5 bases and the J segment 3 bases; nucleotides outside the gene matches: 4. Germline loops: CDR1 SNHLY, CDR2 FYNNEI. The CDR3 is 15 amino acids. Complete variable domain (other parts from reference TRBV2 and TRBJ1-5): EPEVTQTPSHQVTQMGQEVILRCVPISNHLYFYWYRQILGQKVEFLVSFYNNEISEKSEIFDDQFSVERPDGSNFTLKIRSTKLEDSAMYFCASSPGQGYNQPQHFGDGTRLSIL.

This chain uses TRBV6-1 with TRBJ2-7; TRBD2 agrees at 8 bases. The germline V gene has CDR1 MNHNS and CDR2 SASEGT. The V and J ends lost 6 bases and 5 bases, in that order; junction bases with no gene match: 9. The CDR3 loop spans 14 amino acids. The CDR3 DNA reads as TGTGCCAGCAGGGCGGGACTAGTTACCCACGAGCAGTACTTC. Protein sequence: CASRAGLVTHEQYF.

The chain recombines TRBV10-3 with TRBJ2-1, with 8 bases fitting TRBD1. The CDR3 runs 14 residues. V trimming: 6 bases; J trimming: 6 bases; junction bases outside the gene matches: 7. The V gene's germline CDR1 is ENHRY and CDR2 SYGVKD. CDR3 DNA sequence: TGTGCCATCAGCCGGGTACAGGGGGGCAATGAGCAGTTCTTC. It yields the protein CAISRVQGGNEQFF.

The V call is TRBV7-7, the J call TRBJ2-6; D gene ambiguous. This CDR3 has 15 amino acids. Germline CDR1 and CDR2: SSHAT and FNYEAQ (reference sequence). V lost 5 bases, J lost 2 bases, and 10 bases lay in between. CDR3 DNA: TGTGCCAGCAGCCCACAGTCCACTGGGGCCAACGTCCTGACTTTC. This sequence encodes CASSPQSTGANVLTF. The whole variable domain, filled in from reference TRBV7-7 and TRBJ2-6, reads GAGVSQSPRYKVTKRGQDVTLRCDPISSHATLYWYQQALGQGPEFLTYFNYEAQPDKSGLPSDRFSAERPEGSISTLTIQRTEQRDSAMYRCASSPQSTGANVLTFGAGSRLTVL.

V is TRBV30 and J is TRBJ2-3; TRBD1 agrees at 10 bases. Per the germline V gene, CDR1 is GTSNPN and CDR2 is SVGIG (reference sequence). The CDR3 length is 15 residues. The trim removed 5 bases at V and 5 bases at J, leaving 10 bases unmatched. This CDR3 is CAWSLTGGFVDTQYF. CDR3 DNA sequence: TGTGCCTGGTCTCTGACAGGGGGCTTTGTAGATACGCAGTATTTT.

The rearrangement uses TRBV11-2 and TRBJ2-5; D is unclear. CDR3 length equals 13 residues. The germline V and J ends were trimmed by 4 bases and 2 bases, with 8 bases remaining between them. Germline lookup yields CDR1 SGHAT and CDR2 FQNNGV. As DNA, the CDR3 is TGTGCCAGCAGCTCGAGGTTACAAGAGACCCAGTACTTC. It encodes CASSSRLQETQYF.